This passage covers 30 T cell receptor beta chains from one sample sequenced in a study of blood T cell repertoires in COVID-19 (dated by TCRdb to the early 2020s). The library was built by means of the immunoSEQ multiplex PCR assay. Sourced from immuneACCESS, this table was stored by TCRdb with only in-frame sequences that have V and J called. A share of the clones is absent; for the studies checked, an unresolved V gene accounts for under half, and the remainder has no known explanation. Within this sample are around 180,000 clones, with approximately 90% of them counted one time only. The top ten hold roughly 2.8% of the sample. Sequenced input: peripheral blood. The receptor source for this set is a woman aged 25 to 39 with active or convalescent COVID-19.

The CDR3 region is CASSRMGAQGQYF. DNA for the CDR3: TGCGCCAGCAGCCGGATGGGGGCCCAGGGGCAGTATTTT. This chain links TRBV5-1 with TRBJ2-3; possibly TRBD1 for D (6 bases). With 4 bases removed from V and 11 bases from J, the gap between germline ends came to 17 bases. This CDR3 has 13 residues. In germline, CDR1 is SGHRS, CDR2 YFSETQ.

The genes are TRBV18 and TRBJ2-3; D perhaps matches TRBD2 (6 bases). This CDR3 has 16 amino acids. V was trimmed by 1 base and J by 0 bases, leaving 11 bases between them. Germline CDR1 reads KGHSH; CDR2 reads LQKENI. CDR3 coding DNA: TGTGCCAGCTCACCACGGGTTAGCGGTAGCACAGATACGCAGTATTTT. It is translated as CASSPRVSGSTDTQYF.

CDR3 sequence: CASSRAGLASPDTQYF. For the CDR3, the DNA is TGCGCCAGCAGCCGAGCGGGACTAGCGTCCCCAGATACGCAGTATTTT. The chain couples TRBV4-1 to TRBJ2-3; 10 bases fit TRBD2. The trim removed 4 bases at V and 4 bases at J, leaving 8 bases unmatched. CDR1 is MGHRA, CDR2 YSYEKL, per germline. CDR3 length equals 16 residues.

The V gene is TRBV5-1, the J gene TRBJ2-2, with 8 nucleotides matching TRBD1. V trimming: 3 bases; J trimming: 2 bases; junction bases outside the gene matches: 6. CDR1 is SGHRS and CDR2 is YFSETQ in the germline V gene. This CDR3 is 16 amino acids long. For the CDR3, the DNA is TGCGCCAGCAGCTCAAGGACAGGGCCCAACACCGGGGAGCTGTTTTTT. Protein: CASSSRTGPNTGELFF.

The CDR3 nucleotides read TGTGCCAGCAGTTTTACCGGGACAGGGGAAGATACGCAGTATTTT. It codes for CASSFTGTGEDTQYF. The chain joins TRBV27 to TRBJ2-3; TRBD1 matches 10 bases. The CDR3 has 15 amino acids. V shed 3 bases, J shed 5 bases, and the junction held 5 bases outside the gene matches. Germline CDR1 MNHEY, CDR2 SMNVEV (reference sequence).

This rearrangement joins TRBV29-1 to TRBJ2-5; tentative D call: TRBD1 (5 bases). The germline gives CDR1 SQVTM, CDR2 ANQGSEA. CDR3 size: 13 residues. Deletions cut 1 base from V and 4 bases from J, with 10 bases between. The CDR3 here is CSVEGSDRETQYF. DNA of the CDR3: TGCAGCGTTGAAGGTAGTGACAGAGAGACCCAGTACTTC.

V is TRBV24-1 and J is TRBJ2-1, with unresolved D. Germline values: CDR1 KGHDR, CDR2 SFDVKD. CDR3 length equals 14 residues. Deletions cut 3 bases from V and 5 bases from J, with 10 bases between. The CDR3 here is CATSDPTQHNEQFF. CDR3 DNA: TGTGCCACCAGTGATCCGACTCAACACAATGAGCAGTTCTTC.

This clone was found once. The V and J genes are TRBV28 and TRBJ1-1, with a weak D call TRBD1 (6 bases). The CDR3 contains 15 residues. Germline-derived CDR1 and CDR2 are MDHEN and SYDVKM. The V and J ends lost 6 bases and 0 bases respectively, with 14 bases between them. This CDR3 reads CASSSRQVLNTEAFF. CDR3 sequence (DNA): TGTGCCAGCAGCTCCCGACAGGTTCTGAACACTGAAGCTTTCTTT.

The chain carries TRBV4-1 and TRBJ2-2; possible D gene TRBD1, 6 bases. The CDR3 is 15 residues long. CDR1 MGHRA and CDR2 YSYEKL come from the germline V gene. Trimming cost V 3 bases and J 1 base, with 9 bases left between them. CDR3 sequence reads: CASSHGGQNTGELFF. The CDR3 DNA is TGCGCCAGCAGCCATGGGGGACAGAACACCGGGGAGCTGTTTTTT.

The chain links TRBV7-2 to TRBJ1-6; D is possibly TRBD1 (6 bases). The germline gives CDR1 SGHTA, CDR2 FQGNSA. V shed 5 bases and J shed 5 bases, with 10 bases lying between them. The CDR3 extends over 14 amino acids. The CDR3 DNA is TGTGCCAGCAGCATTAGACAGGATAATTCACCCCTCCACTTT. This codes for CASSIRQDNSPLHF.

The CDR3 nucleotides read TGTGCCAGCAGAAGAGGACAGGGCACAGATACGCAGTATTTT. Its translation is CASRRGQGTDTQYF. The J gene is TRBJ2-3, the V gene TRBV13, with TRBD1 matching over 7 bases. The CDR3 is made up of 14 amino acids. V was pared by 6 bases and J by 1 base, with 4 bases of the junction left unmatched. CDR1 and CDR2 (germline): PRHDT, FYEKMQ (reference sequence).

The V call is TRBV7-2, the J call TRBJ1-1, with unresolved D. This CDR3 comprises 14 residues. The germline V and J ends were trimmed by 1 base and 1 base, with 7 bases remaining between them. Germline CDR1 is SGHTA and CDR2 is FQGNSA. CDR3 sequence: CASSLGLRNTEAFF. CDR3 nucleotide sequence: TGTGCCAGCAGCTTAGGACTGAGGAACACTGAAGCTTTCTTT. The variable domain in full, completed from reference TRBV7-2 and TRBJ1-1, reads GAGVSQSPSNKVTEKGKDVELRCDPISGHTALYWYRQSLGQGLEFLIYFQGNSAPDKSGLPSDRFSAERTGGSVSTLTIQRTQQEDSAVYLCASSLGLRNTEAFFGQGTRLTVV.

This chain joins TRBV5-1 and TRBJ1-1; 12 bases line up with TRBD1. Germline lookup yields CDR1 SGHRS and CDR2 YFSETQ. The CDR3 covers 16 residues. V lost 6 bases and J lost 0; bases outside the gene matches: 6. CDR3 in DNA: TGCGCCAGCACCGTAGGGACAGGGGGCCTGAACACTGAAGCTTTCTTT. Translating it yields CASTVGTGGLNTEAFF.

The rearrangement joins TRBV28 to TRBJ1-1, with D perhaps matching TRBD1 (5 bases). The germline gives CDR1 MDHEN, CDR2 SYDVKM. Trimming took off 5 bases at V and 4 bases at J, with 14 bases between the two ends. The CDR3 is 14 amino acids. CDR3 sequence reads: CASSPPGRGTEAFF. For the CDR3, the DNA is TGTGCCAGCAGTCCCCCAGGGAGGGGCACTGAAGCTTTCTTT.

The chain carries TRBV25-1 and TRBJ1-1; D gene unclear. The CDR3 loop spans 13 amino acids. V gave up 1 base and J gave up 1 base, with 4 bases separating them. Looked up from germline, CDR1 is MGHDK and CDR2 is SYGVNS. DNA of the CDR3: TGTGCCAGCAGTGAATGGCAGAACACTGAAGCTTTCTTT. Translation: CASSEWQNTEAFF.

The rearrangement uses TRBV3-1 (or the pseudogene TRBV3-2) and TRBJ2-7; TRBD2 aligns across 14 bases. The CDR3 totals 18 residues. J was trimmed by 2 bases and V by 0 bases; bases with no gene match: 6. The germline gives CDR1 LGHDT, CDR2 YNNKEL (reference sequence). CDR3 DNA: TGTGCCAGCAGCCAAGACTCGGGACTAGCGGGAGAGCCCTACGAGCAGTACTTC. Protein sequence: CASSQDSGLAGEPYEQYF.

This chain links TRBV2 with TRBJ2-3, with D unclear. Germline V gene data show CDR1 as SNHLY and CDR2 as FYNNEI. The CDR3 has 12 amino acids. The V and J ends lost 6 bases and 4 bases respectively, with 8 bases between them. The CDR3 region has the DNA TGTGCCAGCAGGCGGCTTGCAGATACGCAGTATTTT. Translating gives CASRRLADTQYF.

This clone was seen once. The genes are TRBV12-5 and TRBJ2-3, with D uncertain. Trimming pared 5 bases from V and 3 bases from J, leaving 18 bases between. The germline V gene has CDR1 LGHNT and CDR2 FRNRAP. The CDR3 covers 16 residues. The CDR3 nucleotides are TGTGCTAGTGGTCCCCCCGCACCCTCAGGAACAGATACGCAGTATTTT. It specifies CASGPPAPSGTDTQYF.

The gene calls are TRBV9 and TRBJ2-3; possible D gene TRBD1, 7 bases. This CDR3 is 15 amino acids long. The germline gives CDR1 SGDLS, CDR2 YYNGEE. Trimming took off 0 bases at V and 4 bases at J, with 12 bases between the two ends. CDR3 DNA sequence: TGTGCCAGCAGCGTAGGTCTCAGGGGGGCAGATACGCAGTATTTT. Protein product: CASSVGLRGADTQYF.

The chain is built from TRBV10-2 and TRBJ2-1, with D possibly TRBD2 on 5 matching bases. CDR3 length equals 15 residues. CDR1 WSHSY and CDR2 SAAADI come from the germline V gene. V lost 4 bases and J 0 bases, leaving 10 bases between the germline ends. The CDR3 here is CASSGSGSSYNEQFF. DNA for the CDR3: TGCGCCAGCAGTGGAAGCGGTAGCTCCTACAATGAGCAGTTCTTC.

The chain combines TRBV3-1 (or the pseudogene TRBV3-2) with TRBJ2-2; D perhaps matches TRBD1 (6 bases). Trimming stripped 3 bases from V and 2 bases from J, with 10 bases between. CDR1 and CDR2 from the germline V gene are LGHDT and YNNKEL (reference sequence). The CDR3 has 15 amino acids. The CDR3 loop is CASSHMDSNTGELFF. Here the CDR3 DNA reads TGTGCCAGCAGCCATATGGACAGCAACACCGGGGAGCTGTTTTTT.

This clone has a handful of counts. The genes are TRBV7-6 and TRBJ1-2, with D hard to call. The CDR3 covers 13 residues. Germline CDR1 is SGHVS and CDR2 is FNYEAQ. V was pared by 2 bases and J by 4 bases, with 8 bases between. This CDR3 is CASSLPGGYGYTF. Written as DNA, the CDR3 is TGTGCCAGCAGCTTACCGGGTGGCTATGGCTACACCTTC.

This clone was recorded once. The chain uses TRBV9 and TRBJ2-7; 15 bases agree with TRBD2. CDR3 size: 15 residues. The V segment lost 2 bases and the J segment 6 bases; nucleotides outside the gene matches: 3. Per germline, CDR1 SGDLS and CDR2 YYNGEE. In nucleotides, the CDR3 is TGTGCCAGCAGCGTCGGACTAGCGGGAGGGTCCGAGCAGTACTTC. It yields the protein CASSVGLAGGSEQYF.

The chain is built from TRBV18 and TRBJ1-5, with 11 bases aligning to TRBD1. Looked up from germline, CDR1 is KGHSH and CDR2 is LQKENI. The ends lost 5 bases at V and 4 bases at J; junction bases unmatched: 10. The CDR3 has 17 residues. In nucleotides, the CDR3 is TGTGCCAGCTCATCATTGGGGGGACAGGGGGGTAATCAGCCCCAGCATTTT. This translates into CASSSLGGQGGNQPQHF.

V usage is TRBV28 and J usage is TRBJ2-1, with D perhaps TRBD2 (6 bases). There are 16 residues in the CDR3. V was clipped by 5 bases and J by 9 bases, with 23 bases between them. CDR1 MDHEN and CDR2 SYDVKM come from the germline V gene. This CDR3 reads CASSVAALGIPGEQFF. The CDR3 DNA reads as TGTGCCAGCAGTGTAGCGGCCCTTGGGATTCCTGGTGAGCAGTTCTTC.

CDR3: CASSAGVGPPGTEAFF. CDR3 nucleotide sequence: TGTGCCAGCAGCGCCGGGGTGGGCCCCCCGGGGACTGAAGCTTTCTTT. The chain combines TRBV9 with TRBJ1-1; no definite D call. Deletions cut 3 bases from V and 5 bases from J, with 20 bases between. From germline, CDR1 is SGDLS and CDR2 YYNGEE. The CDR3 consists of 16 residues.

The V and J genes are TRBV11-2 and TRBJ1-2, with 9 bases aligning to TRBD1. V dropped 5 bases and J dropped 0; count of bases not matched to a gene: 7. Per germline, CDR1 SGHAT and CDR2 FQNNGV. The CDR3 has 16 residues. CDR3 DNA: TGTGCCAGCAGCCGTGGCCGGGACAGGGCTAACTATGGCTACACCTTC. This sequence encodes CASSRGRDRANYGYTF.

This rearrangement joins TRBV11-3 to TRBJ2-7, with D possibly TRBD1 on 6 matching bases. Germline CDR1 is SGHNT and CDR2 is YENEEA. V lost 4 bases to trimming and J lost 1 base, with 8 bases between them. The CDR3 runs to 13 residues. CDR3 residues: CASSSGQSYEQYF. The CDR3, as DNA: TGTGCCAGCAGCTCAGGACAGTCCTACGAGCAGTACTTC.

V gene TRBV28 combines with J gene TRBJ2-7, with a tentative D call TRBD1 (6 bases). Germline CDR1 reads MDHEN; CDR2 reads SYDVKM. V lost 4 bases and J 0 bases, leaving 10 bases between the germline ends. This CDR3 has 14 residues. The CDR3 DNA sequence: TGTGCCAGCAGTTCCCACAGGGTCTCCTACGAGCAGTACTTC. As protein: CASSSHRVSYEQYF. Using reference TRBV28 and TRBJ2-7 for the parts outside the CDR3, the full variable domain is DVKVTQSSRYLVKRTGEKVFLECVQDMDHENMFWYRQDPGLGLRLIYFSYDVKMKEKGDIPEGYSVSREKKERFSLILESASTNQTSMYLCASSSHRVSYEQYFGPGTRLTVT.

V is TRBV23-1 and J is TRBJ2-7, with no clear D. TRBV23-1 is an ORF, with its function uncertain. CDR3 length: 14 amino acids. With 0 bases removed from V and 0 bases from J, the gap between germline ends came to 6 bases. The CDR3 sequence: CASSQSQDSYEQYF. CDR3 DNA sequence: TGCGCCAGCAGTCAATCCCAGGACTCCTACGAGCAGTACTTC.